These 29 T cell receptor beta chains were sequenced from one sample in a study of CD8+CD57+ T cells in acquired aplastic anemia (dated by TCRdb to 2017 to 2018). Sequencing was carried out with an Illumina HiSeq 2000. TCR beta VDJ combination and CDR3 sequence profiling used genomic DNA as the template. The public reads were quality trimmed at Q25 with fastp and then assembled into clones with MiXCR by TCRdb, keeping productive beta chains. Identical CDR3 proteins give one entry, which carries the most common genes and DNA. This sample comprises about 420,000 distinct CDR3 sequences, just under 70% of them detected only once. The ten largest clones take up 3% to 5% of the sample. The sample taken for sequencing was sorted CD4+, CD8+, or CD8+CD57+ T cells (not recorded which) from PBMCs. Every receptor here comes from a human donor in good health, serving as a control.

This clonotype has only one observation. One end of the junction varies from germline; a read error may be responsible. This chain uses TRBV2 with TRBJ2-5, with 10 positions matching TRBD2. The CDR3 extends over 14 amino acids. The V gene's germline CDR1 is SNHLY and CDR2 FYNNEI. CDR3 nucleotide sequence: TGTGCCAGCAGGAACGGACTAGCGGCGAAGACCCATTACTTC. Residues: CASRNGLAAKTHYF. The full variable domain, its missing parts supplied by reference TRBV2 and TRBJ2-5, is EPEVTQTPSHQVTQMGQEVILRCVPISNHLYFYWYRQILGQKVEFLVSFYNNEISEKSEIFDDQFSVERPDGSNFTLKIRSTKLEDSAMYFCASRNGLAAKTHYFGPGTRLLVL.

The rearrangement links TRBV5-1 to TRBJ2-2; unclear D gene. V shed 2 bases and J shed 9 bases, with 8 bases lying between them. Germline assignment: CDR1 SGHRS and CDR2 YFSETQ. CDR3 length: 12 amino acids. Here the CDR3 reads CASSFMGRELFF. The CDR3 DNA reads as TGCGCCAGCAGCTTTATGGGAAGGGAGCTGTTTTTT.

About this clonotype: This may stem from a read error, because a much larger clone lies one nucleotide away. This is likely a read error, given that the CDR3 carries no conserved phenylalanine or tryptophan at its end. The chain employs TRBV6-1 and TRBJ1-2; 9 bases match TRBD1. This CDR3 contains 14 residues. Trimming removed 2 bases from V and 7 bases from J; junction bases left unmatched: 5. Per the germline V gene, CDR1 is MNHNS and CDR2 is SASEGT. CDR3 in DNA: TGTGCCAGCAGTGAAAGGGGACAGGGTTCTGGCTACACCCTC. It yields the protein CASSERGQGSGYTL.

The sample holds many counts of this clonotype. The chain joins TRBV11-2 to TRBJ2-3; 11 bases match TRBD1. V trimming: 5 bases; J trimming: 6 bases; junction bases outside the gene matches: 10. CDR1 and CDR2 (germline): SGHAT, FQNNGV. The CDR3 runs 16 residues. In nucleotides, the CDR3 is TGTGCCAGCAGCCTCAACCCAGGGACAGGGGGGGATACGCAGTATTTT. Its protein product is CASSLNPGTGGDTQYF.

A word on this clonotype: A single base separates this from a much larger clone, so it may be a read error. This chain joins TRBV5-1 and TRBJ1-1; a weak D match, TRBD1 (5 bases). The germline CDR1 and CDR2 sequences are SGHRS and YFSETQ. The CDR3 is 15 residues long. V lost 3 bases and J 4 bases, leaving 16 bases between the germline ends. The CDR3 coding sequence is TGCGCCAGCAGCTCCGCGGGACCGGCGAGCACTGAAGCTTTCTTT. Amino acids: CASSSAGPASTEAFF.

For this clonotype: The junction does not match germline at one end; this may be a read error. This rearrangement joins TRBV9 to TRBJ1-1; unclear D gene. Germline CDR1 is SGDLS and CDR2 is YYNGEE. CDR3 size: 13 residues. The CDR3 DNA reads as TGCGCCAGCAGCCTAGAAAGGAACACTGACGCTTACTTT. Translating it yields CASSLERNTDAYF.

Comment on this clonotype: One end of the junction does not line up with germline, which may come from a read error. The rearrangement uses TRBV2 and TRBJ1-1; TRBD1 agrees at 9 bases. CDR1 is SNHLY, CDR2 FYNNEI, per germline. The CDR3 has 15 residues. The CDR3 here is CASSPGTGRNTEAFF. The CDR3, as DNA: TGCGCCAGCAGCCCCGGGACAGGGAGGAACACTGAAGCTTTCTTT.

Comments on this clonotype: One junction end disagrees with the germline gene, perhaps due to a read error. V and J are TRBV7-2 and TRBJ1-1, with D possibly matching TRBD1 (5 bases). The germline V gene encodes CDR1 SGHTA and CDR2 FQGNSA. The CDR3 is 16 residues long. CDR3 sequence (DNA): TGCGCCAGCACCCAGGCAGGATACGGCAGGGACACTGAAGCTTTCTTT. Amino acid sequence: CASTQAGYGRDTEAFF.

This clonotype was seen just once. As the CDR3 is not closed by the conserved phenylalanine or tryptophan, this likely results from a read error. V and J are TRBV6-1 and TRBJ2-2, with TRBD1 as a possible D gene (5 bases). The CDR3 spans 15 residues. The germline V gene has CDR1 MNHNS and CDR2 SASEGT. CDR3 nucleotides: TGCGCCAGCAGTGAGTCCAGGGTTGGAACTGGGGAGCTGTTTTCT. Protein: CASSESRVGTGELFS.

The CDR3 here is CATNDHRVTGEQFF. In DNA form, the CDR3 reads TGTGCCACCAACGACCACAGGGTTACGGGTGAGCAGTTCTTC. J is TRBJ2-1 and V is TRBV6-6; weak D call: TRBD1 (6 bases). V lost 10 bases and J 9 bases, leaving 22 bases between the germline ends. The CDR3 totals 14 residues. Per germline, CDR1 MNHNY and CDR2 SVGAGI (reference sequence).

Of note for this clonotype: A much bigger clone sits one base away, suggesting this may be a read error. V gene TRBV3-1 combines with J gene TRBJ1-2, with 8 bases aligning to TRBD1. The CDR3 has 15 residues. CDR1 and CDR2 (germline): LGHDT, YNNKEL (reference sequence). CDR3 amino acids: CASGQEDREGYGYTF. The CDR3 DNA sequence: TGTGCCAGCGGCCAAGAGGACAGGGAAGGTTATGGCTACACCTTC.

This clonotype was seen a single time. J is TRBJ1-6 and V is TRBV20-1, with unresolved D. The germline CDR1 and CDR2 sequences are DFQATT and SNEGSKA (reference sequence). The length of the CDR3 is 17 residues. Trimming cost V 0 bases and J 0 bases, with 12 bases left between them. The chain's CDR3 is CSARDHLGSSYNSPLHF. The CDR3 bases are TGCAGTGCTAGAGATCACCTGGGAAGCTCCTATAATTCACCCCTCCACTTT.

In this sample, this clonotype turned up a few times. The chain couples TRBV10-3 to TRBJ1-2; D may be TRBD1 (6 bases). V gave up 0 bases and J gave up 10 bases, with 15 bases separating them. Germline V gene data show CDR1 as ENHRY and CDR2 as SYGVKD. The CDR3 consists of 14 residues. The CDR3, as DNA: TGTGCCATCAGTGAGTCGCAGGGGCGGAGTGACTACACCTTC. This translates into CAISESQGRSDYTF.

The CDR3 DNA sequence: TGTGCCAGCAGGCACAGGGGGGGGACAGGGGAACCCTACGAGCAGTACTTC. It yields the protein CASRHRGGTGEPYEQYF. This rearrangement joins TRBV5-8 to TRBJ2-7, with 10 bases fitting TRBD1. Germline values: CDR1 SGHTS, CDR2 YDEGEE. This CDR3 has 17 amino acids. V lost 5 bases and J lost 2; bases outside the gene matches: 13.

Comment on this clonotype: No conserved phenylalanine or tryptophan is present at the end of the CDR3, so a read error is the likely explanation. Because the CDR3's place on the DNA is in doubt, the DNA is left out and the CDR3 is given as listed by TCRdb. V is TRBV15 and J is TRBJ1-3; TRBD1 is taken as the D call from the table, unchecked against the DNA. Germline loops: CDR1 LNHNV, CDR2 YYDKDF (reference sequence). The CDR3 length equals 13 residues, ends included. The CDR3 protein is CATSRGGSNTIQH.

The chain combines TRBV7-2 with TRBJ2-1; 7 nucleotides match TRBD2. The CDR3 has 13 residues. V shed 5 bases and J 12 bases; nucleotides not matched to a gene: 10. The germline V gene has CDR1 SGHTA and CDR2 FQGNSA. The CDR3 reads CASSPRGGSRQFF. CDR3 nucleotide sequence: TGTGCCAGCAGCCCTAGGGGCGGGAGCAGGCAGTTCTTC.

J is TRBJ1-6 and V is TRBV7-2, with D unresolved. The ends were cut back, 4 bases at V and 17 bases at J, with 24 bases in the middle. The CDR3 loop spans 15 amino acids. Germline-derived CDR1 and CDR2 are SGHTA and FQGNSA. The CDR3 bases are TGTGCCAGCAGCTCCGACATGGGAGGCGAGCAGTACTTCCACTTT. It specifies CASSSDMGGEQYFHF.

With respect to this clonotype: The CDR3 does not end in the conserved phenylalanine or tryptophan, so this is likely a read error. Because the CDR3's place on the DNA is in doubt, the DNA is left out and the CDR3 is given as listed by TCRdb. The chain has TRBV7-9 and TRBJ1-1. Germline loops: CDR1 SEHNR, CDR2 FQNEAQ (reference sequence). With termini counted, the CDR3 has 13 amino acids. CDR3 residues: CASSPDPYPEASL.

In the case of this clonotype: The junction departs from germline at one end; a sequencing error may be responsible. The chain recombines TRBV2 with TRBJ2-7, with TRBD1 matching over 8 bases. Germline loops: CDR1 SNHLY, CDR2 FYNNEI. The CDR3 has 15 amino acids. CDR3 in amino acids: CASSAWRQGLYVQYF. The CDR3 DNA reads TGTGCCAGCAGCGCTTGGCGACAGGGGCTCTACGTGCAGTACTTT.

This clonotype was observed at least ten times. The chain employs TRBV7-8 and TRBJ2-7; 8 bases are a match to TRBD1. The germline gives CDR1 SGHVS, CDR2 FQNEAQ. The V segment lost 5 bases and the J segment 9 bases; nucleotides outside the gene matches: 12. The CDR3 length is 14 residues. The CDR3 DNA sequence: TGTGCCAGCAGCGCGAGAGACAGGGGAGAATGGCAGTACTTC. It translates to CASSARDRGEWQYF.

Many counts were recorded for this clonotype. The chain has TRBV6-5 and TRBJ2-5; D unresolved. The V and J ends lost 5 bases and 2 bases respectively, with 9 bases between them. The CDR3 is 13 residues long. In germline, CDR1 is MNHEY, CDR2 SVGAGI. For the CDR3, the DNA is TGTGCCAGCAGTATCACGGTACAAGAGACCCAGTACTTC. It is translated as CASSITVQETQYF.

V and J are TRBV19 and TRBJ1-1; TRBD1 agrees at 7 bases. Germline V lookup: CDR1 LNHDA, CDR2 SQIVND (reference sequence). There are 15 residues in the CDR3. Unmatched junction bases numbered 7, after V lost 5 bases and J lost 1 base. CDR3 DNA sequence: TGTGCCAGTAGTCCCCACGGGACAGAGAACACTGAAGCTTTCTTT. Residues: CASSPHGTENTEAFF.

This clonotype was seen just once. At one boundary the junction diverges from the germline segment, which might be a read error. The chain recombines TRBV24-1 with TRBJ1-5; TRBD1 is a possible D gene (5 bases). Germline values: CDR1 KGHDR, CDR2 SFDVKD. The CDR3 has 13 residues. The CDR3 is CARGRTVNLPPFF. Written as DNA, the CDR3 is TGTGCCAGGGGCAGGACCGTGAATCTGCCACCTTTCTTT.

The chain employs TRBV7-9 and TRBJ1-1; no definite D call. The CDR3 is 14 amino acids. Trimming pared 5 bases from V and 2 bases from J, leaving 12 bases between. CDR1 is SEHNR and CDR2 is FQNEAQ in the germline V gene (reference sequence). The CDR3 sequence is CASSIAASNTEAFF. CDR3 bases: TGTGCCAGCAGCATTGCGGCGTCTAACACTGAAGCTTTCTTT. Combining the CDR3 with reference TRBV7-9 and TRBJ1-1 gives the whole variable domain DTGVSQNPRHKITKRGQNVTFRCDPISEHNRLYWYRQTLGQGPEFLTYFQNEAQLEKSRLLSDRFSAERPKGSFSTLEIQRTEQGDSAMYLCASSIAASNTEAFFGQGTRLTVV.

Notes on this clonotype: The conserved closing phenylalanine or tryptophan is absent in this CDR3, likely reflecting a read error. It is unclear where the CDR3 begins or ends on the DNA, so no DNA is shown, and the CDR3 is as TCRdb lists it. J is TRBJ1-5 and V is TRBV7-8. The germline gives CDR1 SGHVS, CDR2 FQNEAQ. Both ends counted, the CDR3 spans 13 residues. The chain's CDR3 is CASSFARISHKQY.

The chain combines TRBV6-6 with TRBJ2-5, with D perhaps TRBD1 (7 bases). Germline V gene lookup returns CDR1 MNHNY and CDR2 SVGAGI (reference sequence). Trimming took 6 bases from V and 5 from J, leaving 16 bases between them. This CDR3 comprises 14 residues. CDR3 nucleotides: TGTGCCAGCAGAGACAGGGAAGGGGGGGAGACCCAGTACTTC. It translates to CASRDREGGETQYF.

This chain links TRBV29-1 with TRBJ2-5; D unresolved. CDR1 is SQVTM and CDR2 is ANQGSEA in the germline V gene. With 3 bases removed from V and 3 bases from J, the gap between germline ends came to 14 bases. The length of the CDR3 is 14 residues. The CDR3 coding sequence is TGCAGCGTTGATGTAGCTGTGCTGAAAGAGACCCAGTACTTC. Its protein is CSVDVAVLKETQYF.

Of note for this clonotype: A read error may be the cause here, since a much bigger clone is one base away. The chain is built from TRBV7-2 and TRBJ2-2; possibly TRBD1 or TRBD2 for D (5 bases each). This CDR3 comprises 15 residues. Germline V gene sequence: CDR1 SGHTA, CDR2 FQGNSA. The CDR3 DNA reads TGTGCCAGCAGCTTTGGGGGTTCGAACACCGGGGAGCTGATTTTT. Translated, it gives CASSFGGSNTGELIF.

A remark on this clonotype: The junction departs from the called germline gene at one end, perhaps through a read error. V usage is TRBV7-3 and J usage is TRBJ2-7; 7 nucleotides line up with TRBD1. Germline CDR1 is SGHTA and CDR2 is FQGTGA. The CDR3 extends over 15 amino acids. In DNA, the CDR3 is TGTGCCAGCAGCTCAGTAACAGGGGACACCGGGGAGCTGTACTTC. Translating it yields CASSSVTGDTGELYF.